This T cell receptor (beta chain) was captured in a study of cytotoxic CD8 clonotypes in ibrutinib-treated CLL listed by TCRdb under 2021. Context from the whole study: The cohort was composed of 10 to 11 relapsed/refractory and about 15 treatment-naive patients; IGHV unmutated status was identified in 17 patients. Longitudinal samples were obtainable from 26 of the 86 participants in the trial. Cryopreserved peripheral blood mononuclear cells were collected before treatment, at response, and at either disease progression or sustained remission. Every remission and progressive disease sample was obtained while ibrutinib was still being received by the patients. Partial responses were observed in about 25 patients and complete responses in 2; after a median follow-up of around 68 months, remission was maintained in 15 or so patients and progression was observed in approximately 12. Response samples were taken after a median of about a year on treatment, ranging from roughly 6 to 36 months. An average of around 250,000 productive templates and 94,082 productive rearrangements was obtained per sample. The research as a whole found: Public clonotypes were found to be uncommon and were observed to contract or remain stable during treatment; the increase in clonality was shown to reflect expansion of private clonotypes at ibrutinib response. An increase in clonality was observed at ibrutinib response, with clonality remaining stable during sustained remission and falling back toward baseline at progression. Baseline clonality exceeded that of age-matched healthy donors and correlated strongly with circulating CD8+ T-cell counts. Sustained-remission and progressing patients did not have matched sampling times, and lymph node repertoires were not examined.

On a MiSeq, deep resolution sequencing aimed for a depth between 1 in 1 million and 1 in 200,000 T cells, with each clonotype covered approximately 9.8x on average. TCR beta libraries were generated with the immunoSEQ hsTCRB Kit. Per the original workflow: The data were analyzed with ImmunoSEQ Analyzer and ImmunoSEQ Data Assistant, and V, D and J gene assignments followed IMGT definitions. Clonality was computed as one minus normalized Shannon entropy of productive rearrangement frequencies, ranging from 0 to 1. Only overrepresented clonotypes making up at least 0.05% of each patient's repertoire were included in the public clonotype analysis. About a dozen age-matched healthy donor repertoires from immuneACCESS served as clonality controls. TCRdb re-hosts the immuneACCESS table, in-frame sequences only. Its copies lack some clones; in the studies checked, an unresolved V gene accounts for under half of them, and the cause for the rest is not known. V and J calls and clone size are given by that table; D and trimming were obtained from the DNA. Within this sample are approximately 45,000 clones, with under 75% of them counted one time only. Jointly, the top ten make up about 13% of the sample.

The CDR3 goes from the cysteine to the phenylalanine over 12 residues. Only CDR3 DNA remains: 36 bases, in frame from the first base. Deletion took 8 bases off V and 4 bases off J, with a span of 9 bases between the germline ends. In the germline V gene, CDR1 corresponds to ENHRY and CDR2 to SYGVKD. The sample's time point label, in plain terms: eleven to twelve months on ibrutinib. For TCR beta library preparation, around 2.2 micrograms of genomic DNA was extracted from cryopreserved PBMCs. High-throughput TCR beta sequencing was performed on longitudinal blood samples from CLL patients receiving ibrutinib monotherapy. The patients were enrolled in a single-center, open-label phase 2 trial of ibrutinib monotherapy. In this sample, this clone turned up once. Its antigen is currently not known. No per-base quality is available; no much larger clone lies one base away.

The V gene is TRBV10-3 and the J gene is TRBJ1-5; the D gene remains uncertain. This TCR was recovered from a human donor with chronic lymphocytic leukemia. Sequences were derived from PBMCs, sampled after 12 months of ibrutinib treatment. The CDR3 protein is CAISDGNQPQHF. The nucleotide sequence is given as TGTGCCATCTCTGACGGTAATCAGCCCCAGCATTTT.